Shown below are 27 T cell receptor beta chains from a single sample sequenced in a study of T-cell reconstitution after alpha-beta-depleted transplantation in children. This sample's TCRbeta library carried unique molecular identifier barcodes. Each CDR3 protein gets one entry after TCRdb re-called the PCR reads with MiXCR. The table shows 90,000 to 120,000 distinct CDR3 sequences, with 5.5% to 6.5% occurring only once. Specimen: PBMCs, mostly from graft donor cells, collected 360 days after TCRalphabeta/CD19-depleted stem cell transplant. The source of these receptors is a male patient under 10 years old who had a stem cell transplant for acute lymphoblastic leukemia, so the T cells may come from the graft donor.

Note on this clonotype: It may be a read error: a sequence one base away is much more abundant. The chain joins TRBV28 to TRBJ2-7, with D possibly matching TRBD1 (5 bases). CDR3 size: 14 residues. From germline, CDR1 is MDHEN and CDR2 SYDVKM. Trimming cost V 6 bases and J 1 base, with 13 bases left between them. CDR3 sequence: CASSVGARSYEQYF. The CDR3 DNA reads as TGTGCCAGCAGCGTAGGGGCACGGTCCTACGAGCAGTACTTC.

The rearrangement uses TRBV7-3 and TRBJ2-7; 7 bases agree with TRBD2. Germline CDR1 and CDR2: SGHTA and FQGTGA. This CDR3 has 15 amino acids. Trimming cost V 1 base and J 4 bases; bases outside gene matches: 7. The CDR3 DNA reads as TGTGCCAGCAGCTTAAGGAGGGAGGGGCTTTACGAGCAGTACTTC. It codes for CASSLRREGLYEQYF.

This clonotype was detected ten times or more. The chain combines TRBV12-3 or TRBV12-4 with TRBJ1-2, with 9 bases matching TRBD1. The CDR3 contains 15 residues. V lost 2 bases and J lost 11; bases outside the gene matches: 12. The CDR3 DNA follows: TGTGCCAGCAGTTTACTACCCGGGACAGGGCGTTTGTACACCTTC. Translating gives CASSLLPGTGRLYTF.

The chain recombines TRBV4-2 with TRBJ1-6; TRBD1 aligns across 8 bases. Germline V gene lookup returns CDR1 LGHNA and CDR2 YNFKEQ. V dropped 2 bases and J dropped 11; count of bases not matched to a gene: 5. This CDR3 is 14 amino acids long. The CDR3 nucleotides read TGTGCCAGCAGCCAAAGACAGGGGAGGACACCCCTCCACTTT. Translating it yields CASSQRQGRTPLHF.

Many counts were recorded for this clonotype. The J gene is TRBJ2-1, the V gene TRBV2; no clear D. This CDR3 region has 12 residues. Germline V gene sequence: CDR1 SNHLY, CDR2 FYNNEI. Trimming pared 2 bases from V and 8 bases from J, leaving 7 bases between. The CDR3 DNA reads TGTGCCAGCAGTGAACCTCTCGATGAGCAGTTCTTC. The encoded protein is CASSEPLDEQFF.

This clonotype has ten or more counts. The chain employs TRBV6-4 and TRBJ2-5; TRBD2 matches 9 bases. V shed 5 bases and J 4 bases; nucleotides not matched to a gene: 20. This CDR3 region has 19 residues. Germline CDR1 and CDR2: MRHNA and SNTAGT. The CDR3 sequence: CASSRPGTSKRGGIETQYF. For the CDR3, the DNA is TGTGCCAGCAGTCGCCCCGGGACTAGCAAAAGGGGAGGAATAGAGACCCAGTACTTC.

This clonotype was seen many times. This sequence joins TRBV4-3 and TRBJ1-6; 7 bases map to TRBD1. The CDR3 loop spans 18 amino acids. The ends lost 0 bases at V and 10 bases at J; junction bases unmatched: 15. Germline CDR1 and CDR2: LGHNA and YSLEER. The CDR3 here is CASSQDLSQTGWRSPLHF. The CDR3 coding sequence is TGCGCCAGCAGCCAAGATCTTTCTCAGACAGGGTGGAGGTCACCCCTCCACTTT.

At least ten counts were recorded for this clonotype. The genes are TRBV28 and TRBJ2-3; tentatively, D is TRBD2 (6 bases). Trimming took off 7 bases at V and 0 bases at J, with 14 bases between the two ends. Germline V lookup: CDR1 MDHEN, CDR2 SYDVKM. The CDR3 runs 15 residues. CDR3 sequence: CASTHGGRSTDTQYF. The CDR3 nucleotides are TGTGCCAGCACCCATGGAGGGAGAAGCACAGATACGCAGTATTTT.

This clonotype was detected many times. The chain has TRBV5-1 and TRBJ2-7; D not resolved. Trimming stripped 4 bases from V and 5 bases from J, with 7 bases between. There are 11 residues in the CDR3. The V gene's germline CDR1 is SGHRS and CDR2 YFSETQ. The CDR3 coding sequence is TGCGCCAGCAGCGGCAGACACGAGCAGTACTTC. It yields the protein CASSGRHEQYF. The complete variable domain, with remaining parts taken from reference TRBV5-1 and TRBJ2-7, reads KAGVTQTPRYLIKTRGQQVTLSCSPISGHRSVSWYQQTPGQGLQFLFEYFSETQRNKGNFPGRFSGRQFSNSRSEMNVSTLELGDSALYLCASSGRHEQYFGPGTRLTVT.

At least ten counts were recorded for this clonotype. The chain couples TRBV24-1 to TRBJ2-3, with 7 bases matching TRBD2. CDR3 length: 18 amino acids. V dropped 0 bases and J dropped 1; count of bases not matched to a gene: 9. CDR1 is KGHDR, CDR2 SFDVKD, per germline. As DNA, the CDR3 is TGTGCCACCAGTGATTTGCAGGGTAGGGAGGGTGGCACAGATACGCAGTATTTT. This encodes CATSDLQGREGGTDTQYF.

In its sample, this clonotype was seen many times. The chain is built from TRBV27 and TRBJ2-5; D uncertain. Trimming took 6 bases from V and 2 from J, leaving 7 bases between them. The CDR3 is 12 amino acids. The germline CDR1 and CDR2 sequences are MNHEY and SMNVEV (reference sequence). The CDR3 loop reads CASSRLQETQYF. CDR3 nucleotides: TGTGCCAGCAGCCGTTTACAAGAGACCCAGTACTTC.

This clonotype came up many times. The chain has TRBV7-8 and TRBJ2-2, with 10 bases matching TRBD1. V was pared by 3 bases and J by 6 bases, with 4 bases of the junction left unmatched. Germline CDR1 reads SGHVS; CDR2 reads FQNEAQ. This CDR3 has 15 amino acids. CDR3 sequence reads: CASSFGDRGSGELFF. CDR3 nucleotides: TGTGCCAGCAGCTTTGGGGACAGGGGATCCGGGGAGCTGTTTTTT.

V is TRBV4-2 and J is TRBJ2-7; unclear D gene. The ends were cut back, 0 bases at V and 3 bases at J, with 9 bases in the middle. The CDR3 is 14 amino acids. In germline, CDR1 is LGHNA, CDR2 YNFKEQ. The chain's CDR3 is CASSQDRRNYEQYF. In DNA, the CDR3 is TGTGCCAGCAGCCAAGATAGGCGGAACTACGAGCAGTACTTC.

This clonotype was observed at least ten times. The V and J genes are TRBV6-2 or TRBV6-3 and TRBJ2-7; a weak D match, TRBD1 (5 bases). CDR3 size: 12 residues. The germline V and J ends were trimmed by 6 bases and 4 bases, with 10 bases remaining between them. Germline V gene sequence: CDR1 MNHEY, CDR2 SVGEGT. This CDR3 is CASSPRVYEQYF. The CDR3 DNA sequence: TGTGCCAGCAGCCCCAGGGTTTACGAGCAGTACTTC.

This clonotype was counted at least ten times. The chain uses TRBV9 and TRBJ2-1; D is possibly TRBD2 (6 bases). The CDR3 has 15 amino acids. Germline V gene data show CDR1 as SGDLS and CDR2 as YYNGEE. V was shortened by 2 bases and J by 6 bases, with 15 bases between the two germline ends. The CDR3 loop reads CASSVTGDFSNEQFF. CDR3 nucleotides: TGTGCCAGCAGCGTCACGGGAGATTTCTCCAATGAGCAGTTCTTC.

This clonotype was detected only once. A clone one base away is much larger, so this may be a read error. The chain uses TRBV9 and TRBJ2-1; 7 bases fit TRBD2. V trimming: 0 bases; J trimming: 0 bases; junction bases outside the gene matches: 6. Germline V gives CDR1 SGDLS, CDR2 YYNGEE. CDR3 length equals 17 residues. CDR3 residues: CASSVVLAPSSYNEQFF. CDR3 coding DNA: TGTGCCAGCAGCGTAGTACTAGCGCCGAGCTCCTACAATGAGCAGTTCTTC.

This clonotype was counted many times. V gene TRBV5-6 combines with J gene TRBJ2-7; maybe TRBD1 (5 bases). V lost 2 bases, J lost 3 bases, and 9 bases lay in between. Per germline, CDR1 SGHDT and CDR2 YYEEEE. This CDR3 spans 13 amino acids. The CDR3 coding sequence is TGTGCCAGCAGCTTATTAGGGGACTACGAGCAGTACTTC. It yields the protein CASSLLGDYEQYF.

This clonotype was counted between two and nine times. CDR3 coding DNA: TGTGCCAGCAGCTTTAGCGGGAGGGCCCTCGACAATGAGCAGTTCTTC. It codes for CASSFSGRALDNEQFF. The rearrangement uses TRBV5-6 and TRBJ2-1, with TRBD2 identical over 11 bases. V was clipped by 2 bases and J by 5 bases; unmatched bases: 6. This CDR3 comprises 16 residues. Germline CDR1 and CDR2: SGHDT and YYEEEE.

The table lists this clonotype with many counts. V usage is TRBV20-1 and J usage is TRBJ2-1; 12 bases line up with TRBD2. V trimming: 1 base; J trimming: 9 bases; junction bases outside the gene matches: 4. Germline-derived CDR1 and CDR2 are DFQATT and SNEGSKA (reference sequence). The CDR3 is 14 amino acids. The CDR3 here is CSARGLAGDLEQFF. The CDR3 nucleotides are TGCAGTGCTAGAGGACTAGCGGGAGATCTTGAGCAGTTCTTC.

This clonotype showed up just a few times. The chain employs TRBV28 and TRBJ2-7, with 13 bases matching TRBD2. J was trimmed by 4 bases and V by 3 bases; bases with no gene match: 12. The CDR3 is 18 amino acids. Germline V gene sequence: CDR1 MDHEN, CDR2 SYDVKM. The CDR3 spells CASSFTPPWTSGSYEQYF. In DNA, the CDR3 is TGTGCCAGCAGTTTTACTCCCCCCTGGACTAGCGGGAGTTACGAGCAGTACTTC. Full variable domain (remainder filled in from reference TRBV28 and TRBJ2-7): DVKVTQSSRYLVKRTGEKVFLECVQDMDHENMFWYRQDPGLGLRLIYFSYDVKMKEKGDIPEGYSVSREKKERFSLILESASTNQTSMYLCASSFTPPWTSGSYEQYFGPGTRLTVT.

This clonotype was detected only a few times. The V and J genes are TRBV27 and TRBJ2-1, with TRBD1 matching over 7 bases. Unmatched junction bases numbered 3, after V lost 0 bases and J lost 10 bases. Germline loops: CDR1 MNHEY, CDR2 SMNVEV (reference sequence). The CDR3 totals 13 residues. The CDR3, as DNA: TGTGCCAGCAGTTTATCCCCGACAGGGGAGCAGTTCTTC. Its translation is CASSLSPTGEQFF.

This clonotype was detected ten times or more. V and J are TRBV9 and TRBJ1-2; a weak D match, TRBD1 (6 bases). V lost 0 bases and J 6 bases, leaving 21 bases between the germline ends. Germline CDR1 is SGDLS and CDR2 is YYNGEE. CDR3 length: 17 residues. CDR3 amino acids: CASSVGLWDNGVDGYTF. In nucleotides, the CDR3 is TGTGCCAGCAGCGTAGGACTTTGGGACAACGGAGTAGATGGCTACACCTTC.

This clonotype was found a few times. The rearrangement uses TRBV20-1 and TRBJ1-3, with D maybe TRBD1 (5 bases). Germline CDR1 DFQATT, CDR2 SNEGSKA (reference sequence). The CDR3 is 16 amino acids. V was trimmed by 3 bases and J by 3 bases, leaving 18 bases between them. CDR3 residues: CSASSYRGSYGNTIYF. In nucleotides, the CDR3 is TGCAGTGCTAGTTCATACCGGGGGTCCTATGGAAACACCATATATTTT.

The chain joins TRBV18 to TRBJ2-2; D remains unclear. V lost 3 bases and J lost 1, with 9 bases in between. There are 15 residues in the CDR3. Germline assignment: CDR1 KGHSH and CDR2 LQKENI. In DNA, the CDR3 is TGTGCCAGCTCACCGGACGAACGGAACACCGGGGAGCTGTTTTTT. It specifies CASSPDERNTGELFF. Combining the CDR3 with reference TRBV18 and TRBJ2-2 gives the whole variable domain NAGVMQNPRHLVRRRGQEARLRCSPMKGHSHVYWYRQLPEEGLKFMVYLQKENIIDESGMPKERFSAEFPKEGPSILRIQQVVRGDSAAYFCASSPDERNTGELFFGEGSRLTVL.

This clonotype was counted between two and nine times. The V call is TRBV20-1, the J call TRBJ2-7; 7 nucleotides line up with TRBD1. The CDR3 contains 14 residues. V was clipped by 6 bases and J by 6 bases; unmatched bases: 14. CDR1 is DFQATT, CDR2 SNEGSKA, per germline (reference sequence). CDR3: CSATSGTALGEQYF. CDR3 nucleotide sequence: TGCAGTGCGACCTCCGGGACAGCGCTCGGCGAGCAGTACTTC.

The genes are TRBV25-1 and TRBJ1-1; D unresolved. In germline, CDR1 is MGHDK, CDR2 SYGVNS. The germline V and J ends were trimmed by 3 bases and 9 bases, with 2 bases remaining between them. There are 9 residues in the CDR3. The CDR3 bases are TGTGCCAGCAGTGATAAAGCTTTCTTT. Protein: CASSDKAFF.

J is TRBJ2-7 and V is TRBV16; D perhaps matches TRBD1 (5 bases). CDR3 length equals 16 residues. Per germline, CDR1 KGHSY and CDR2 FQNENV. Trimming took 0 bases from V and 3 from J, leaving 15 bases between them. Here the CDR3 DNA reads TGTGCCAGCAGCCAATCGGATGTCAGGGCCGTCTACGAGCAGTACTTC. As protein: CASSQSDVRAVYEQYF.